This T cell receptor beta chain is from a study of T cell repertoires in cytomegalovirus infection. As for the study in general: Selection of CMV epitopes for the study included recently identified HLA-C-restricted and well-studied HLA-B-restricted ones. Both a matching HLA type and CMV infection were indicated by public TCR beta signatures. Whole-study results and caveats: CMV-specific TCR beta clonotypes restricted by HLA-C were the ones dominating the ex vivo response. Frequencies of public TCR beta families were cumulated, and this identified carriers of CMV plus the relevant HLA.

Note on this clonotype: Its antigen is still unknown.

Each CDR3 protein is one row after TCRdb ran MiXCR on the reads. The profile shows some 560,000 distinct CDR3 sequences, roughly 43% of them singletons. V was clipped by 4 bases and J by 4 bases, with 8 bases between them. The CDR3 spans 11 residues. Germline V CDR1 and CDR2: SQVTM, ANQGSEA. Source: cultured PBMCs, taken from culture after CMV antigen stimulation. The chain carries TRBV29-1 and TRBJ2-7; TRBD2 might be the D (5 bases). This sequence originates from a human donor in good health (CMV status not recorded). Some clones in this sample may be carry-over from other donors' samples. The CDR3: CSVGELYEQYF. DNA of the CDR3: TGCAGCGTTGGGGAGCTGTACGAGCAGTACTTC.